This TCR beta chain was found in a study of beta chain features in type 1 diabetes. Background on the study: The patient and healthy donor groups were comparable for age, gender and cell yields. Findings and limits, study-wide: Shorter TCRB CDR3s, moderately but significantly so, marked every one of the four CD4+ subsets in Type 1 diabetes patients.

The germline V and J ends were trimmed by 5 bases and 4 bases, with 10 bases remaining between them. CDR1 is LNHNV, CDR2 YYDKDF, per germline (reference sequence). The CDR3 is made up of 13 amino acids. TCRB transcripts that were expressed got sequenced, as all of the isolated RNA had been reverse transcribed. Some clones are missing from TCRdb's copy, which holds only in-frame ones; the method was immunoSEQ multiplex PCR. In the table there are a few hundred thousand clones, roughly 17% of which are singletons. Points on this clone: Its specificity is unknown.

The specimen was naive CD4+ T cells from blood. The TCR sequence derives from a man aged 25-45 years with type 1 diabetes. V gene TRBV15 combines with J gene TRBJ2-3; D remains unclear. CDR3 residues: CATSFAGADTQYF. DNA for the CDR3: TGTGCCACCAGCTTCGCAGGTGCAGATACGCAGTATTTT.